Below, one T cell receptor (beta chain) is given with its context. What it recognizes is unknown. The PCR was carried out with 60 Vbeta primers and 13 Jbeta primers. The method was immunoSEQ multiplex PCR; TCRdb's version includes in-frame clones alone and lacks a portion of them. Of roughly 130,000 clones detected, around four fifths appear once; the ten largest clones hold approximately 2.6%. This record comes from a study of cytomegalovirus exposure and HLA in healthy donors. At the level of the study: The Caucasian-associated ancestry cluster contained more than 75% of the roughly 400 genotyped donors.

V lost 6 bases, J lost 1 base, and 11 bases stayed unmatched. The CDR3 spans 16 residues. The germline gives CDR1 SGHVS, CDR2 FQNEAQ. Points from the study as a whole: Per a later analysis, approximately 16,000 TCR beta sequences showed association with HLA alleles at 0.05 false discovery rate.

Source material: PBMCs. The chain carries TRBV7-8 and TRBJ2-7; 8 bases match TRBD1. The TCR sequence derives from a boy aged 2 to 9 in good health and CMV-seronegative. CDR3 region: CASSPRRTGGSYEQYV. The CDR3 coding sequence is TGTGCCAGCAGTCCTCGGCGCACAGGGGGATCCTACGAGCAGTACGTC.